One sample yielded the 31 T cell receptor beta chains listed below, sequenced in a study of blood T cell repertoires in COVID-19. Libraries were prepared by immunoSEQ multiplex PCR; TCRdb keeps only in-frame clonotypes and omits some of them. Among 230,000 or so clones, nearly 90% were seen once, and the ten largest hold around 2.3%. Source material: peripheral blood. Receptors were obtained from a woman aged 60-70 years with COVID-19, enrolled during active disease.

CDR3 in amino acids: CASRRDRGSYGYTF. The CDR3 region has the DNA TGTGCCAGCAGACGAGACAGGGGGAGCTATGGCTACACCTTC. The chain combines TRBV7-9 with TRBJ1-2, with TRBD1 identical over 9 bases. The CDR3 length is 14 residues. V lost 6 bases, J lost 4 bases, and 6 bases stayed unmatched. Germline-derived CDR1 and CDR2 are SEHNR and FQNEAQ (reference sequence).

This sequence joins TRBV6-2 or TRBV6-3 and TRBJ2-5, with TRBD2 identical over 11 bases. Looked up from germline, CDR1 is MNHEY and CDR2 is SVGEGT. Losses at the gene ends were 2 bases for V and 1 base for J; bases not matched to a gene: 6. The CDR3 length is 17 residues. Here the CDR3 reads CASSYAITSGGQETQYF. The CDR3 region has the DNA TGTGCCAGCAGTTACGCTATTACTAGCGGGGGCCAAGAGACCCAGTACTTC.

This chain uses TRBV19 with TRBJ1-1; 7 nucleotides line up with TRBD1. Trimming cost V 7 bases and J 0 bases; bases outside gene matches: 5. Germline-derived CDR1 and CDR2 are LNHDA and SQIVND (reference sequence). The CDR3 spans 14 residues. CDR3 nucleotide sequence: TGTGCCAGTACCAGGGGACAGATGAACACTGAAGCTTTCTTT. It encodes CASTRGQMNTEAFF.

The CDR3 coding sequence is TGTGCCAGCAGCTTGGACAGAAGAAATTCACCCCTCCACTTT. This gives the protein CASSLDRRNSPLHF. The V call is TRBV5-4, the J call TRBJ1-6, with D uncertain. The CDR3 runs to 14 residues. CDR1 is SGHNT, CDR2 YYREEE, per germline (reference sequence). V lost 0 bases, J lost 7 bases, and 8 bases lay in between. The variable domain in full, with the rest retrieved from reference TRBV5-4 and TRBJ1-6, is ETGVTQSPTHLIKTRGQQVTLRCSSQSGHNTVSWYQQALGQGPQFIFQYYREEENGRGNFPPRFSGLQFPNYSSELNVNALELDDSALYLCASSLDRRNSPLHFGNGTRLTVT.

This rearrangement joins TRBV11-3 to TRBJ2-1; TRBD2 might be the D (5 bases). The germline gives CDR1 SGHNT, CDR2 YENEEA. The CDR3 runs to 12 residues. Between the trimmed V and J ends, which lost 3 bases and 7 bases, there was a span of 7 bases. CDR3 residues: CASSLSGNEQFF. CDR3 in DNA: TGTGCCAGCAGCTTGTCGGGGAATGAGCAGTTCTTC.

V is TRBV19 and J is TRBJ1-5; no reliable D call. V was pared by 2 bases and J by 4 bases, with 12 bases between. Germline assignment: CDR1 LNHDA and CDR2 SQIVND (reference sequence). The CDR3 is made up of 15 amino acids. The CDR3 region is CASSILRAINQPQHF. Here the CDR3 DNA reads TGTGCCAGTAGTATATTGAGGGCCATAAATCAGCCCCAGCATTTT.

The J gene is TRBJ1-6, the V gene TRBV27, with a possible D match to TRBD1 (6 bases). This CDR3 is 13 amino acids long. V was cut by 2 bases and J by 11 bases, with 10 bases left in between. Germline-derived CDR1 and CDR2 are MNHEY and SMNVEV (reference sequence). The CDR3 DNA sequence: TGTGCCAGCAGTTTAGAACAGGGAACACCCCTCCACTTT. It yields the protein CASSLEQGTPLHF.

The CDR3 sequence is CASSSQTGTGSNSPLHF. The CDR3 DNA sequence: TGTGCCAGCTCGAGCCAAACCGGGACAGGGTCGAATTCACCCCTCCACTTT. The rearrangement uses TRBV18 and TRBJ1-6, with TRBD1 matching 9 bases. In germline, CDR1 is KGHSH, CDR2 LQKENI. Trimming at V came to 6 bases and at J to 7 bases, leaving 13 bases not matched to a gene. The CDR3 sequence is 17 residues long. The full variable domain, rest sourced from reference TRBV18 and TRBJ1-6, is NAGVMQNPRHLVRRRGQEARLRCSPMKGHSHVYWYRQLPEEGLKFMVYLQKENIIDESGMPKERFSAEFPKEGPSILRIQQVVRGDSAAYFCASSSQTGTGSNSPLHFGNGTRLTVT.

The V and J genes are TRBV27 and TRBJ2-5; 7 bases match TRBD1. V lost 4 bases, J lost 5 bases, and 10 bases stayed unmatched. CDR3 length equals 15 residues. The germline V gene encodes CDR1 MNHEY and CDR2 SMNVEV (reference sequence). The CDR3 nucleotides are TGTGCCAGCAGTTCACCCGGGACAGCCGTTGAGACCCAGTACTTC. This gives the protein CASSSPGTAVETQYF.

J is TRBJ1-1 and V is TRBV19; 10 bases align to TRBD1. The CDR3 covers 16 residues. Germline V gene lookup returns CDR1 LNHDA and CDR2 SQIVND (reference sequence). V lost 5 bases, J lost 6 bases, and 12 bases stayed unmatched. The CDR3 DNA is TGTGCCAGTAGTGGACAGGGGGTATACAGTGACTCTGAAGCTTTCTTT. It translates to CASSGQGVYSDSEAFF.

This clone showed up just a few times. The CDR3 DNA reads TGTGCCAGCAGCCCCGGTACCCCCGGGTATGGCTACACCTTC. Its protein product is CASSPGTPGYGYTF. This chain connects TRBV7-9 to TRBJ1-2; no firm D call. Germline V gene data show CDR1 as SEHNR and CDR2 as FQNEAQ (reference sequence). CDR3 length equals 14 residues. V gave up 5 bases and J gave up 5 bases, with 15 bases separating them.

The gene calls are TRBV29-1 and TRBJ1-5, with a weak D call TRBD1 (5 bases). The CDR3 has 12 amino acids. Germline lookup yields CDR1 SQVTM and CDR2 ANQGSEA. Trimming removed 4 bases at V and 7 bases at J, with 11 bases between. CDR3 sequence reads: CSVGGGSQPQHF. CDR3 nucleotide sequence: TGCAGCGTTGGGGGGGGATCGCAGCCCCAGCATTTT. The full variable domain, rest sourced from reference TRBV29-1 and TRBJ1-5, is SAVISQKPSRDICQRGTSLTIQCQVDSQVTMMFWYRQQPGQSLTLIATANQGSEATYESGFVIDKFPISRPNLTFSTLTVSNMSPEDSSIYLCSVGGGSQPQHFGDGTRLSIL.

Comments on this clone: The sample carries other DNA sequences with the same CDR3. The V and J genes are TRBV18 and TRBJ1-1; 11 nucleotides agree with TRBD1. The germline V gene encodes CDR1 KGHSH and CDR2 LQKENI. There are 14 residues in the CDR3. V lost 3 bases to trimming and J lost 5 bases; unmatched junction nucleotides: 2. The CDR3 bases are TGTGCCAGCTCACCGGGACAGGGGGAAACTGAAGCTTTCTTT. Protein: CASSPGQGETEAFF.

The chain recombines TRBV29-1 with TRBJ1-6; TRBD1 matches at 7 bases. CDR3 length: 14 residues. CDR1 and CDR2 (germline): SQVTM, ANQGSEA. V dropped 6 bases and J dropped 7; count of bases not matched to a gene: 9. The CDR3 DNA follows: TGCAGCGTAAAGACCGGGACAGCAAATTCACCCCTCCACTTT. This gives the protein CSVKTGTANSPLHF.

The chain employs TRBV4-1 and TRBJ1-1; 10 bases match TRBD1. CDR1 is MGHRA and CDR2 is YSYEKL in the germline V gene. V was pared by 0 bases and J by 3 bases, with 4 bases of the junction left unmatched. This CDR3 contains 16 residues. For the CDR3, the DNA is TGCGCCAGCAGCCAAGAACTGACAGGGGGCGACACTGAAGCTTTCTTT. Translated, it gives CASSQELTGGDTEAFF.

V gene TRBV25-1 combines with J gene TRBJ1-2, with no clear D. There are 12 residues in the CDR3. The V gene's germline CDR1 is MGHDK and CDR2 SYGVNS. Trimming removed 1 base at V and 4 bases at J, with 4 bases between. In DNA form, the CDR3 reads TGTGCCAGCAGTGAATTGGCCTATGGCTACACCTTC. Protein: CASSELAYGYTF.

The CDR3 reads CASSYSRSAAETQYF. The CDR3 DNA follows: TGTGCCAGCAGTTACTCGAGGTCGGCCGCGGAGACCCAGTACTTC. This chain joins TRBV6-5 and TRBJ2-5, with unresolved D. The V and J ends lost 0 bases and 5 bases respectively, with 13 bases between them. This CDR3 contains 15 residues. Looked up from germline, CDR1 is MNHEY and CDR2 is SVGAGI.

The chain joins TRBV7-2 to TRBJ1-3; perhaps TRBD1 as D (5 bases). Trimming took 6 bases from V and 1 from J, leaving 10 bases between them. CDR1 SGHTA and CDR2 FQGNSA come from the germline V gene. This CDR3 spans 14 amino acids. Here the CDR3 reads CASRRRVSGNTIYF. The CDR3 DNA sequence: TGTGCCAGCAGACGCAGGGTATCTGGAAACACCATATATTTT.

The V call is TRBV19, the J call TRBJ1-3; the D gene is possibly TRBD1 (6 bases). Germline-derived CDR1 and CDR2 are LNHDA and SQIVND (reference sequence). Trimming removed 5 bases at V and 1 base at J, with 12 bases between. This CDR3 has 15 residues. The CDR3 here is CASSPQGGSGNTIYF. The CDR3 nucleotides are TGTGCCAGTAGTCCACAGGGTGGGTCTGGAAACACCATATATTTT.

This sequence joins TRBV4-3 and TRBJ1-2; tentative D call: TRBD1 (5 bases). This CDR3 is 13 amino acids long. Germline values: CDR1 LGHNA, CDR2 YSLEER. The V end was cut by 1 base, the J end by 7 bases, with 10 bases between. CDR3 in DNA: TGCGCCAGCAGCCAAGGGGGCCTCCGTGGCTACACCTTC. Translating it yields CASSQGGLRGYTF.

This clone was found once. The gene calls are TRBV28 and TRBJ1-5; 10 bases are shared with TRBD1. Germline loops: CDR1 MDHEN, CDR2 SYDVKM. V shed 5 bases and J 6 bases; nucleotides not matched to a gene: 10. The CDR3 runs 16 residues. CDR3 coding DNA: TGTGCCAGCAGTCCCTACCGGGACAGGGGTGGTCAGCCCCAGCATTTT. Translated: CASSPYRDRGGQPQHF.

The J gene is TRBJ2-2, the V gene TRBV19, with no clear D. Germline V gene data show CDR1 as LNHDA and CDR2 as SQIVND (reference sequence). This CDR3 spans 17 amino acids. The V end lost 3 bases, the J end lost 2 bases, and 16 bases lay between the germline ends. CDR3 in amino acids: CASSISGVGDNTGELFF. The CDR3 DNA sequence: TGTGCCAGTAGTATCTCTGGTGTAGGAGATAACACCGGGGAGCTGTTTTTT.

The chain recombines TRBV4-3 with TRBJ1-1; D possibly corresponds to TRBD1 (6 bases). The CDR3 extends over 20 amino acids. V lost 0 bases and J lost 0, with 23 bases in between. CDR1 is LGHNA, CDR2 YSLEER, per germline. CDR3 nucleotides: TGCGCCAGCAGCCAAGATGCAACTCAGGGGTCCGTTCCTATGAACACTGAAGCTTTCTTT. Amino acids: CASSQDATQGSVPMNTEAFF.

This rearrangement joins TRBV4-3 to TRBJ1-2; 7 positions match TRBD1. The V gene end was trimmed by 5 bases and the J gene end by 4 bases; junction bases not matched to a gene: 10. Germline V CDR1 and CDR2: LGHNA, YSLEER. The CDR3 sequence is 15 residues long. The CDR3 here is CASSADRHSFYGYTF. CDR3 nucleotide sequence: TGCGCCAGCAGCGCGGACAGGCATTCCTTCTATGGCTACACCTTC.

This clone was seen just once. This chain uses TRBV7-6 with TRBJ2-2; D not certain. V was trimmed by 1 base and J by 0 bases, leaving 6 bases between them. CDR1 is SGHVS, CDR2 FNYEAQ, per germline. CDR3 length equals 15 residues. Written as DNA, the CDR3 is TGTGCCAGCAGCTTAGGGCAAACGAACACCGGGGAGCTGTTTTTT. The encoded protein is CASSLGQTNTGELFF.

The CDR3 here is CASSPRGRNYGYTF. The CDR3 DNA follows: TGTGCCAGCAGTCCCAGGGGGCGGAACTATGGCTACACCTTC. The V call is TRBV6-5, the J call TRBJ1-2; TRBD1 matches 8 bases. The CDR3 is 14 residues long. The germline V gene has CDR1 MNHEY and CDR2 SVGAGI. The trim removed 5 bases at V and 2 bases at J, leaving 4 bases unmatched.

This sequence joins TRBV11-3 and TRBJ1-3, with a weak D call TRBD1 (6 bases). The germline V gene encodes CDR1 SGHNT and CDR2 YENEEA. This CDR3 has 16 residues. The V and J ends lost 5 bases and 1 base respectively, with 15 bases between them. The CDR3 DNA follows: TGTGCCAGCAGCCAGGGGCCGCCAGGGTCTGGAAACACCATATATTTT. Protein sequence: CASSQGPPGSGNTIYF.

The chain joins TRBV6-2 or TRBV6-3 to TRBJ1-5; a possible D gene is TRBD1 (6 bases). The CDR3 contains 16 residues. Trimming cost V 2 bases and J 9 bases, with 20 bases left between them. Germline V gives CDR1 MNHEY, CDR2 SVGEGT. The CDR3 protein is CASSYRTASIERPQHF. CDR3 in DNA: TGTGCCAGCAGTTACCGGACAGCCAGTATAGAGAGGCCCCAGCATTTT.

The genes are TRBV6-2 or TRBV6-3 and TRBJ1-4; 8 bases are a match to TRBD1. This CDR3 contains 18 residues. V lost 0 bases, J lost 7 bases, and 13 bases stayed unmatched. In germline, CDR1 is MNHEY, CDR2 SVGEGT. CDR3: CASSYSKSARTGSEKLFF. Written as DNA, the CDR3 is TGTGCCAGCAGTTACTCGAAGTCGGCCAGGACAGGGAGTGAAAAACTGTTTTTT.

The chain couples TRBV5-4 to TRBJ1-2; 7 bases match TRBD1. This CDR3 has 14 amino acids. J was trimmed by 7 bases and V by 4 bases; bases with no gene match: 10. Germline V CDR1 and CDR2: SGHNT, YYREEE (reference sequence). The CDR3 sequence is CASSPMTGYTGYTF. The CDR3 nucleotides are TGTGCCAGCAGCCCGATGACAGGGTATACTGGCTACACCTTC. The whole variable domain, filled in from reference TRBV5-4 and TRBJ1-2, reads ETGVTQSPTHLIKTRGQQVTLRCSSQSGHNTVSWYQQALGQGPQFIFQYYREEENGRGNFPPRFSGLQFPNYSSELNVNALELDDSALYLCASSPMTGYTGYTFGSGTRLTVV.

V usage is TRBV5-1 and J usage is TRBJ1-1; D perhaps matches TRBD1 (5 bases). V was clipped by 4 bases and J by 1 base, with 11 bases between them. The CDR3 spans 14 residues. From germline, CDR1 is SGHRS and CDR2 YFSETQ. CDR3 bases: TGCGCCAGCAGCATCAGGGTGGGGAACACTGAAGCTTTCTTT. Encoded protein: CASSIRVGNTEAFF.